These 15 T cell receptor beta chains share one sample of origin, sequenced in a study of early T cells in non-severe SARS-CoV-2 infection. Each CDR3 protein is one row after TCRdb ran MiXCR on the 5' RACE reads. Counted here are about 94,000 distinct CDR3 sequences, roughly 13% occurring once; the ten biggest clones make up over 2%. The sequencing sample was made of whole blood. These receptors all stem from an adult who was a healthcare worker with PCR-confirmed SARS-CoV-2 infection or an uninfected control (not recorded which).

In its sample, this clonotype was seen many times. The chain links TRBV5-1 to TRBJ2-1; possibly TRBD1 for D (7 bases). Germline-derived CDR1 and CDR2 are SGHRS and YFSETQ. Trimming left V 6 bases short and J 2 bases short, with 18 bases between. The CDR3 sequence is 16 residues long. DNA for the CDR3: TGCGCCAGCATGGATAGGCCAGGGGGGACCTACAATGAGCAGTTCTTC. This encodes CASMDRPGGTYNEQFF.

The CDR3 is CSVPITGELFF. The CDR3 DNA follows: TGCAGCGTTCCCATCACCGGGGAGCTGTTTTTT. V gene TRBV29-1 combines with J gene TRBJ2-2; no clear D gene. V lost 5 bases and J 4 bases, leaving 5 bases between the germline ends. The germline gives CDR1 SQVTM, CDR2 ANQGSEA. This CDR3 has 11 residues.

V gene TRBV28 combines with J gene TRBJ1-1; 8 nucleotides match TRBD1. V was clipped by 6 bases and J by 6 bases; unmatched bases: 6. The CDR3 consists of 13 residues. Germline values: CDR1 MDHEN, CDR2 SYDVKM. DNA of the CDR3: TGTGCCAGCAGCCGCAGGGGGCTACCTGAAGCTTTCTTT. It codes for CASSRRGLPEAFF.

This clonotype was recorded many times. The chain joins TRBV27 to TRBJ1-6; TRBD1 agrees at 12 bases. This CDR3 comprises 19 residues. V lost 4 bases to trimming and J lost 3 bases; unmatched junction nucleotides: 10. The germline gives CDR1 MNHEY, CDR2 SMNVEV (reference sequence). CDR3 DNA: TGTGCCAGCAGTTCCGACGGGACAGGGGGCACTCGCTATAATTCACCCCTCCACTTT. This translates into CASSSDGTGGTRYNSPLHF.

This sequence joins TRBV27 and TRBJ1-2; D possibly corresponds to TRBD1 (5 bases). The CDR3 is 13 residues long. Trimming removed 5 bases from V and 11 bases from J, with 18 bases in between. Germline lookup yields CDR1 MNHEY and CDR2 SMNVEV (reference sequence). The CDR3 coding sequence is TGTGCCAGCAGTCCGTATCAGGGTTCCCTGTACACCTTC. Its translation is CASSPYQGSLYTF.

This clonotype was counted between two and nine times. The chain has TRBV29-1 and TRBJ2-3, with D possibly being TRBD2 (6 bases). V lost 4 bases to trimming and J lost 2 bases, with 13 bases between them. The germline V gene has CDR1 SQVTM and CDR2 ANQGSEA. The CDR3 is made up of 14 amino acids. The CDR3 sequence is CSVVRGLNTDTQYF. The CDR3 DNA sequence: TGCAGCGTTGTTCGCGGACTAAACACAGATACGCAGTATTTT.

This clonotype appeared many times. V is TRBV11-2 and J is TRBJ2-7, with a possible D match to TRBD1 (5 bases). CDR3 length: 12 residues. The V gene lost 5 bases and the J gene lost 6 bases, with 11 bases spanning the gap. Germline V gene data show CDR1 as SGHAT and CDR2 as FQNNGV. CDR3 loop: CASSPLGAEQYF. The DNA for the CDR3 is TGTGCCAGCAGCCCTCTAGGGGCCGAGCAGTACTTC.

The sample holds many counts of this clonotype. This chain connects TRBV19 to TRBJ2-3, with TRBD2 matching over 9 bases. J gave up 2 bases and V 10 bases, and 7 bases lay outside the gene matches. CDR1 is LNHDA, CDR2 SQIVND, per germline (reference sequence). The CDR3 covers 14 residues. CDR3 sequence reads: CATKRGAYTDTQYF. The CDR3 DNA follows: TGTGCCACTAAGCGGGGGGCCTACACAGATACGCAGTATTTT.

V usage is TRBV11-2 and J usage is TRBJ2-1, with 8 bases matching TRBD2. The CDR3 totals 16 residues. V lost 5 bases and J lost 3; bases outside the gene matches: 9. Germline loops: CDR1 SGHAT, CDR2 FQNNGV. CDR3 in DNA: TGTGCCAGCAGCATAGGCGGGGGGCCTTTCTACAATGAGCAGTTCTTC. Amino acids: CASSIGGGPFYNEQFF.

The CDR3 sequence: CATQPWGFADTQYF. The DNA for the CDR3 is TGTGCCACCCAACCGTGGGGGTTCGCAGATACGCAGTATTTT. The chain joins TRBV24-1 to TRBJ2-3, with D possibly being TRBD1 or TRBD2 (5 bases each). The CDR3 sequence is 14 residues long. The V gene lost 9 bases and the J gene lost 4 bases, with 16 bases spanning the gap. Looked up from germline, CDR1 is KGHDR and CDR2 is SFDVKD.

The chain couples TRBV7-9 to TRBJ2-1, with a possible D match to TRBD2 (6 bases). Trimming removed 4 bases from V and 12 bases from J, with 19 bases in between. The CDR3 length is 14 residues. Per germline, CDR1 SEHNR and CDR2 FQNEAQ (reference sequence). CDR3 nucleotides: TGTGCCAGCAGCTCCCGGGAGATCGGCAGGATGCAGTTCTTC. This sequence encodes CASSSREIGRMQFF.

This clonotype was seen many times. CDR3 protein: CASSYGTEETQYF. CDR3 coding DNA: TGTGCCAGCAGTTATGGGACAGAAGAGACCCAGTACTTC. The chain uses TRBV6-5 and TRBJ2-5, with 7 bases identical to TRBD1. The CDR3 length is 13 residues. J was trimmed by 3 bases and V by 3 bases; bases with no gene match: 1. Germline CDR1 and CDR2: MNHEY and SVGAGI.

This clonotype was picked up a small number of times. The rearrangement joins TRBV5-1 to TRBJ1-1; weak D call: TRBD1 (5 bases). Trimming removed 1 base at V and 6 bases at J, with 16 bases between. The CDR3 runs to 15 residues. Germline loops: CDR1 SGHRS, CDR2 YFSETQ. This CDR3 reads CASSLSQGRFAEAFF. DNA of the CDR3: TGCGCCAGCAGCTTGTCCCAGGGAAGATTCGCTGAAGCTTTCTTT.

This clonotype appeared a few times. The V and J genes are TRBV21-1 and TRBJ1-5; whether TRBD1, the table's D call, matches the DNA was not checked. TRBV21-1 is reported as a pseudogene. The CDR3 is 16 amino acids. The CDR3 sequence is CASSNPRVFTHQPQHF. The DNA of the CDR3 is TGTGCCAGCAGCAACCCCAGGGTATTCACTCATCAGCCCCAGCATTTT.

The chain uses TRBV5-1 and TRBJ2-3, with 7 bases aligning to TRBD1. The V gene end was trimmed by 6 bases and the J gene end by 2 bases; junction bases not matched to a gene: 6. Per germline, CDR1 SGHRS and CDR2 YFSETQ. The CDR3 length is 14 residues. CDR3 bases: TGCGCCAGCACCCGGGACAGCCTCACAGATACGCAGTATTTT. This encodes CASTRDSLTDTQYF.